Listed below are T cell receptor beta chains from one sample, sequenced in a study of cytomegalovirus exposure and HLA in healthy donors. Assay: immunoSEQ multiplex PCR; the TCRdb copy retains only in-frame clones and omits some. The sample holds about 160,000 clones, around 84% seen once. Source material: PBMCs. These receptors all stem from a boy between 2 and 10 years old in good health and CMV-seronegative. Both conserved end residues are part of each CDR3. D genes are given only for firm matches. Size values are once, few and many counts, or a class for expanded clones, and some rows have none.

v_gene	d_gene	abundance	j_gene	len	CDR3aa	CDR3nt
TRBV28	TRBD2	.	TRBJ2-5	17	CASSGLAGGPPIETQYF	TGTGCCAGCTCGGGACTAGCGGGAGGGCCGCCAATAGAGACCCAGTACTTC
TRBV20-1	.	few	TRBJ2-5	11	CSASNQETQYF	TGCAGTGCTAGTAACCAAGAGACCCAGTACTTC
TRBV5-1	TRBD1	.	TRBJ1-2	15	CASSLGQGRPGGYTF	TGCGCCAGCAGCTTGGGACAGGGTCGGCCGGGTGGCTACACCTTC
TRBV28	TRBD1	.	TRBJ1-3	14	CASRLTGAGNTIYF	TGTGCCAGCAGACTGACAGGGGCTGGAAACACCATATATTTT
TRBV27	.	.	TRBJ2-1	15	CASTSGGARSNEQFF	TGTGCCAGCACGTCGGGGGGCGCACGTTCCAATGAGCAGTTCTTC
TRBV28	TRBD1	.	TRBJ2-3	14	CASSLNRGTDTQYF	TGTGCCAGCAGTTTAAACAGGGGAACAGATACGCAGTATTTT
TRBV11-2	TRBD1	.	TRBJ2-1	16	CASSSFEDRGYNEQFF	TGTGCCAGCAGCTCCTTCGAGGACAGGGGCTACAATGAGCAGTTCTTC
TRBV18	.	.	TRBJ2-7	14	CASSPLSFSSEQYF	TGTGCCAGCTCACCACTCAGTTTCTCATCCGAGCAGTACTTC
TRBV5-6	.	.	TRBJ2-5	13	CASSLDAGGPQYF	TGTGCCAGCAGCTTGGATGCAGGAGGCCCCCAGTACTTC
TRBV7-8	TRBD2	.	TRBJ2-7	16	CASSLVGLAGAGEQYF	TGTGCCAGCAGCTTAGTGGGGTTAGCGGGAGCGGGAGAGCAGTACTTC
TRBV13	.	.	TRBJ2-1	11	CASSLAEEQFF	TGTGCCAGCAGCTTAGCCGAGGAGCAGTTCTTC
TRBV6-5	TRBD1	.	TRBJ1-1	14	CASRLTSGQGKAFF	TGTGCCAGCAGGCTAACTTCAGGACAGGGAAAAGCTTTCTTT
TRBV2	.	.	TRBJ2-3	16	CASSETQGFGTDTQYF	TGTGCCAGCAGTGAAACTCAGGGATTCGGCACAGATACGCAGTATTTT
TRBV19	TRBD2	.	TRBJ2-7	13	CASSTSGRNEQYF	TGTGCCAGTAGTACTAGCGGGAGAAACGAGCAGTACTTC
TRBV7-2	.	.	TRBJ1-3	16	CASSPKAGARGNTIYF	TGTGCCAGCAGCCCCAAAGCGGGGGCGCGCGGAAACACCATATATTTT
TRBV28	TRBD1	.	TRBJ1-4	15	CASSSPGAGGEKLFF	TGTGCCAGCAGCTCTCCAGGGGCAGGGGGTGAAAAACTGTTTTTT
TRBV7-9	TRBD1	.	TRBJ1-1	14	CASSPRTGRTEAFF	TGTGCCAGCAGCCCTCGGACAGGGAGGACTGAAGCTTTCTTT
TRBV13	TRBD1	.	TRBJ1-4	16	CASRQGQGGLGEKLFF	TGTGCCAGCAGGCAGGGACAGGGAGGTTTAGGCGAAAAACTGTTTTTT
TRBV5-1	.	.	TRBJ2-1	11	CASSLDEKQFF	TGCGCCAGCAGCTTGGACGAGAAGCAGTTCTTC
TRBV6-5	.	few	TRBJ1-1	15	CASSSFQGSNTEAFF	TGTGCCAGCAGTTCATTCCAGGGGTCCAACACTGAAGCTTTCTTT
TRBV7-6	.	.	TRBJ2-5	13	CASSPTSLQTQYF	TGTGCCAGCAGTCCAACTAGCTTGCAGACCCAGTACTTC
TRBV5-1	.	.	TRBJ2-7	16	CASSLRGLADSYEQYF	TGCGCCAGCAGCTTGAGGGGCTTGGCGGACTCCTACGAGCAGTACTTC
TRBV6-1	TRBD1	.	TRBJ1-5	13	CAGQDREYQPQHF	TGTGCCGGGCAAGACAGGGAATATCAGCCCCAGCATTTT
TRBV5-6	.	.	TRBJ2-1	15	CASSWAEGGYNEQFF	TGTGCCAGCAGCTGGGCCGAGGGGGGGTACAATGAGCAGTTCTTC
TRBV7-9	.	.	TRBJ2-3	15	CSSSLAGTATDTQYF	TGTTCCAGCAGCTTAGCCGGGACTGCCACAGATACGCAGTATTTT
TRBV29-1	.	.	TRBJ1-3	11	CSGLYGNTIYF	TGCAGCGGACTATATGGAAACACCATATATTTT
TRBV19	TRBD1	.	TRBJ1-3	16	CASSPPSGGDGNTIYF	TGTGCCAGTAGTCCCCCGTCAGGGGGCGACGGAAACACCATATATTTT
TRBV10-2	.	.	TRBJ2-5	14	CASAQLGVGETQYF	TGCGCCAGCGCCCAGCTAGGGGTTGGAGAGACCCAGTACTTC
TRBV29-1	.	.	TRBJ2-2	15	CSVQGTVWGTGELFF	TGCAGCGTCCAGGGGACGGTTTGGGGCACCGGGGAGCTGTTTTTT
TRBV4-1	TRBD2	.	TRBJ2-1	15	CASSSRGGSYNEQFF	TGCGCCAGCAGCTCGCGGGGGGGCTCCTACAATGAGCAGTTCTTC
TRBV2	.	.	TRBJ1-5	15	CASRPGSGDNQPQHF	TGTGCCAGCAGGCCAGGCTCGGGAGACAATCAGCCCCAGCATTTT
TRBV28	TRBD1	.	TRBJ2-1	16	CASRSSGTGAYNEQFF	TGTGCCAGCAGGTCGTCCGGGACAGGGGCATACAATGAGCAGTTCTTC
TRBV7-9	TRBD1	.	TRBJ1-2	13	CASSWNRGDGYTF	TGTGCCAGCAGCTGGAACAGGGGGGATGGCTACACCTTC
TRBV6-5	TRBD1	.	TRBJ2-4	15	CASSTYRGAKNIQYF	TGTGCCAGCAGTACCTACAGGGGTGCCAAAAACATTCAGTACTTC
TRBV7-9	TRBD1	.	TRBJ1-1	18	CSSSPRDRVLGANTEAFF	TGTTCCAGCAGCCCCCGGGACAGGGTTTTAGGAGCGAACACTGAAGCTTTCTTT
TRBV10-2	TRBD1	once	TRBJ1-6	16	CASSEWVRQGNSPLHF	TGCGCCAGCAGTGAGTGGGTACGACAGGGTAATTCACCCCTCCACTTT
TRBV28	.	.	TRBJ1-5	13	CASSWNRNQPQHF	TGTGCCAGCAGTTGGAACAGGAATCAGCCCCAGCATTTT
TRBV4-2	TRBD1	.	TRBJ1-5	14	CASSQDESSGTEHF	TGTGCCAGCAGCCAAGATGAATCTTCCGGGACAGAGCATTTT
TRBV9	TRBD1	.	TRBJ1-2	15	CASSVAGGEVYGYTF	TGTGCCAGCAGCGTAGCAGGGGGCGAGGTCTATGGCTACACCTTC
TRBV9	TRBD2	.	TRBJ2-3	16	CASSVSAGGETDTQYF	TGTGCCAGCAGCGTATCAGCGGGGGGGGAAACAGATACGCAGTATTTT
TRBV5-4	TRBD1	.	TRBJ1-6	17	CASRRDRGSSYNSPLHF	TGTGCCAGCAGGCGGGACAGGGGAAGCTCCTATAATTCACCCCTCCACTTT